The 28 T cell receptor beta chains presented below share a single source sample, sequenced in a study of cytomegalovirus exposure and HLA in healthy donors. Use of 60 Vbeta and 13 Jbeta primers characterized the PCR. TCRdb keeps only in-frame clones here, not all; method: immunoSEQ multiplex PCR. Found here are 150,000 to 200,000 clones, just over 75% of them singletons; the top ten hold approximately 1.3%. Source material: PBMCs. The receptors derive from a woman aged 25 to 39 in good health and CMV-seropositive.

The genes are TRBV19 and TRBJ1-1; D remains ambiguous. V lost 5 bases to trimming and J lost 0 bases, with 4 bases between them. CDR3 size: 12 residues. Germline V gene data show CDR1 as LNHDA and CDR2 as SQIVND (reference sequence). In nucleotides, the CDR3 is TGTGCCAGTAGTCGAGTGAACACTGAAGCTTTCTTT. Amino acids: CASSRVNTEAFF.

The chain joins TRBV7-9 to TRBJ2-1; 8 nucleotides agree with TRBD1. Germline trimming cut 0 bases from V and 7 bases from J; bases unmatched to any gene: 11. The CDR3 extends over 17 amino acids. The germline V gene encodes CDR1 SEHNR and CDR2 FQNEAQ (reference sequence). DNA for the CDR3: TGTGCCAGCAGCTTAGCGCTGACCCGGGACAGGAATAATGAGCAGTTCTTC. Translated: CASSLALTRDRNNEQFF. The complete variable domain, with remaining parts taken from reference TRBV7-9 and TRBJ2-1, reads DTGVSQNPRHKITKRGQNVTFRCDPISEHNRLYWYRQTLGQGPEFLTYFQNEAQLEKSRLLSDRFSAERPKGSFSTLEIQRTEQGDSAMYLCASSLALTRDRNNEQFFGPGTRLTVL.

This clone was observed a few times. V usage is TRBV28 and J usage is TRBJ1-2; TRBD1 agrees at 7 bases. Trimming took 2 bases from V and 4 from J; bases not matched to a gene: 4. The V gene's germline CDR1 is MDHEN and CDR2 SYDVKM. The CDR3 runs to 14 residues. CDR3 sequence reads: CASSLRQGPYGYTF. As DNA, the CDR3 is TGTGCCAGCAGTTTACGACAGGGTCCCTATGGCTACACCTTC.

V gene TRBV30 combines with J gene TRBJ2-1; 10 positions agree with TRBD2. Germline V CDR1 and CDR2: GTSNPN, SVGIG (reference sequence). After removal of 2 bases from V and 6 bases from J, the junction contained 13 bases not matched to a gene. The CDR3 consists of 17 residues. CDR3 amino acids: CAWSTGLADPRGNEQFF. CDR3 coding DNA: TGTGCCTGGAGTACCGGACTAGCGGACCCCAGGGGCAATGAGCAGTTCTTC.

The chain has TRBV29-1 and TRBJ1-1; D not resolved. Germline V gene sequence: CDR1 SQVTM, CDR2 ANQGSEA. The length of the CDR3 is 13 residues. Trimming removed 7 bases at V and 0 bases at J, with 12 bases between. The CDR3 nucleotides read TGCAGCGCCGAGGTCATGATGAACACTGAAGCTTTCTTT. Its translation is CSAEVMMNTEAFF.

The rearrangement links TRBV10-3 to TRBJ2-1, with 7 bases identical to TRBD1. The V gene end was trimmed by 8 bases and the J gene end by 4 bases; junction bases not matched to a gene: 5. Germline CDR1 and CDR2: ENHRY and SYGVKD. There are 13 residues in the CDR3. CDR3 coding DNA: TGTGCCATCGGGACAGTGGGGTACAATGAGCAGTTCTTC. It yields the protein CAIGTVGYNEQFF.

This rearrangement joins TRBV28 to TRBJ2-5; a possible D gene is TRBD2 (5 bases). The germline V gene encodes CDR1 MDHEN and CDR2 SYDVKM. The CDR3 loop spans 16 amino acids. V was clipped by 5 bases and J by 1 base, with 17 bases between them. CDR3 nucleotides: TGTGCCAGCAGTCCGTACGAGGGAAGCCCCCAAGAGACCCAGTACTTC. This codes for CASSPYEGSPQETQYF. The full variable domain, completed using reference TRBV28 and TRBJ2-5, is DVKVTQSSRYLVKRTGEKVFLECVQDMDHENMFWYRQDPGLGLRLIYFSYDVKMKEKGDIPEGYSVSREKKERFSLILESASTNQTSMYLCASSPYEGSPQETQYFGPGTRLLVL.

This clone was found once. The chain joins TRBV7-8 to TRBJ2-1, with TRBD2 matching over 9 bases. Germline CDR1 and CDR2: SGHVS and FQNEAQ. The CDR3 runs to 13 residues. V was clipped by 1 base and J by 11 bases; unmatched bases: 3. The CDR3 DNA follows: TGTGCCAGCAGCTTAGTAGCGGGAGAGAAGCAGTTCTTC. Its protein product is CASSLVAGEKQFF.

The chain has TRBV4-3 and TRBJ2-7; 14 nucleotides match TRBD2. This CDR3 comprises 16 residues. Germline CDR1 LGHNA, CDR2 YSLEER. Unmatched junction bases numbered 6, after V lost 3 bases and J lost 5 bases. CDR3 sequence reads: CASSQGLAGVVNEQYF. CDR3 nucleotide sequence: TGCGCCAGCAGCCAGGGACTAGCGGGAGTTGTCAACGAGCAGTACTTC.

This chain uses TRBV11-3 with TRBJ2-7; 11 bases map to TRBD2. From germline, CDR1 is SGHNT and CDR2 YENEEA. V dropped 1 base and J dropped 3; count of bases not matched to a gene: 2. The CDR3 has 15 residues. The CDR3 loop is CASSLGLAGSYEQYF. The CDR3 DNA is TGTGCCAGCAGCTTAGGACTAGCGGGAAGCTACGAGCAGTACTTC.

The J gene is TRBJ2-5, the V gene TRBV9; D not certain. CDR1 is SGDLS and CDR2 is YYNGEE in the germline V gene. This CDR3 has 14 amino acids. Between the trimmed V and J ends, which lost 3 bases and 2 bases, there was a span of 11 bases. The CDR3 region is CASSEVGRQETQYF. As DNA, the CDR3 is TGTGCCAGCAGCGAAGTGGGCAGGCAAGAGACCCAGTACTTC.

The J gene is TRBJ2-7, the V gene TRBV6-5; 7 nucleotides line up with TRBD1. Germline V CDR1 and CDR2: MNHEY, SVGAGI. CDR3 length equals 15 residues. J was trimmed by 2 bases and V by 6 bases; bases with no gene match: 10. This chain's CDR3 is CASRKDRPGTYEQYF. The CDR3, as DNA: TGTGCCAGCAGGAAGGACAGGCCAGGGACCTACGAGCAGTACTTC.

The chain uses TRBV27 and TRBJ1-5, with D uncertain. Looked up from germline, CDR1 is MNHEY and CDR2 is SMNVEV (reference sequence). V shed 1 base and J shed 0 bases, with 7 bases lying between them. CDR3 length: 15 amino acids. For the CDR3, the DNA is TGTGCCAGCAGTTTATACCCTAATAGCAATCAGCCCCAGCATTTT. This sequence encodes CASSLYPNSNQPQHF.

The chain recombines TRBV27 with TRBJ1-4; D is possibly TRBD1 (5 bases). CDR1 and CDR2 from the germline V gene are MNHEY and SMNVEV (reference sequence). The ends were cut back, 3 bases at V and 3 bases at J, with 14 bases in the middle. The CDR3 loop spans 16 amino acids. CDR3: CASSLDTYVANEKLFF. The CDR3 bases are TGTGCCAGCAGTTTGGACACCTATGTAGCTAATGAAAAACTGTTTTTT.

The CDR3 reads CASRRTSGSRTGELFF. The CDR3, as DNA: TGCGCCAGCAGGCGAACTAGCGGGTCTCGCACCGGGGAGCTGTTTTTT. The rearrangement links TRBV5-1 to TRBJ2-2; 9 nucleotides align to TRBD2. V dropped 5 bases and J dropped 4; count of bases not matched to a gene: 9. There are 16 residues in the CDR3. Germline V CDR1 and CDR2: SGHRS, YFSETQ.

This chain uses TRBV27 with TRBJ1-5, with 8 bases that match TRBD1. Unmatched junction bases numbered 3, after V lost 5 bases and J lost 3 bases. This CDR3 is built from 14 residues. CDR1 is MNHEY and CDR2 is SMNVEV in the germline V gene (reference sequence). The DNA for the CDR3 is TGTGCCAGCAGTCTACAGGGGGACAATCAGCCCCAGCATTTT. Its translation is CASSLQGDNQPQHF.

This clone was recorded a few times. J is TRBJ2-7 and V is TRBV19; no reliable D call. Germline values: CDR1 LNHDA, CDR2 SQIVND (reference sequence). This CDR3 has 14 residues. V dropped 5 bases and J dropped 0 bases, with 11 bases sitting between them. The CDR3 region is CASSSSSSSYEQYF. CDR3 DNA sequence: TGTGCCAGTAGTTCCTCATCTAGCTCCTACGAGCAGTACTTC.

The chain is built from TRBV2 and TRBJ2-5, with a weak D call TRBD1 (6 bases). The CDR3 extends over 13 amino acids. Looked up from germline, CDR1 is SNHLY and CDR2 is FYNNEI. Trimming took off 6 bases at V and 9 bases at J, with 17 bases between the two ends. CDR3 region: CASRGQYSAAQYF. The CDR3 DNA is TGTGCCAGCAGAGGACAGTACTCTGCGGCCCAGTACTTC.

The rearrangement uses TRBV7-8 and TRBJ2-3; TRBD2 matches 10 bases. Per the germline V gene, CDR1 is SGHVS and CDR2 is FQNEAQ. This CDR3 comprises 15 residues. V was clipped by 3 bases and J by 4 bases; unmatched bases: 4. This CDR3 is CASSFSGRIADTQYF. The CDR3 coding sequence is TGTGCCAGCAGCTTTAGCGGGAGGATCGCAGATACGCAGTATTTT.

This chain connects TRBV6-5 to TRBJ2-2, with D perhaps TRBD1 (5 bases). Germline V CDR1 and CDR2: MNHEY, SVGAGI. Trimming shortened V by 8 bases and J by 11 bases, and 12 bases separated the two germline ends. The CDR3 is made up of 11 amino acids. CDR3 region: CASGAVRELFF. The CDR3 DNA sequence: TGTGCCAGCGGGGCAGTTCGAGAGCTGTTTTTT.

About this clone itself: Germline and junction disagree at one end, which may indicate a read error. The genes are TRBV7-7 and TRBJ2-5; tentatively, D is TRBD1 (6 bases). CDR1 and CDR2 (germline): SSHAT, FNYEAQ (reference sequence). The CDR3 loop spans 14 amino acids. The CDR3 protein is CASSPGTPTEPSDF. The CDR3 DNA reads as TGTGCCAGCAGCCCGGGGACACCTACGGAGCCCTCAGACTTC. The full variable domain, rest sourced from reference TRBV7-7 and TRBJ2-5, is GAGVSQSPRYKVTKRGQDVTLRCDPISSHATLYWYQQALGQGPEFLTYFNYEAQPDKSGLPSDRFSAERPEGSISTLTIQRTEQRDSAMYRCASSPGTPTEPSDFGPGTRLLVL.

The chain employs TRBV5-4 and TRBJ2-2; a weak D match, TRBD1 (8 bases). Germline V gene sequence: CDR1 SGHNT, CDR2 YYREEE (reference sequence). The CDR3 totals 15 residues. With 5 bases removed from V and 4 bases from J, the gap between germline ends came to 15 bases. The CDR3 coding sequence is TGTGCCAGCAGTACAGGGGGGGGCAGCACCGGGGAGCTGTTTTTT. It yields the protein CASSTGGGSTGELFF.

This clone was seen a few times. DNA of the CDR3: TGCGCCAGCAGCTTGGCTGCTAGCGGGATTGGCGGGGAGCTGTTTTTT. Translation gives CASSLAASGIGGELFF. J is TRBJ2-2 and V is TRBV5-1, with TRBD2 identical over 9 bases. This CDR3 contains 16 residues. Trimming removed 0 bases from V and 7 bases from J; junction bases left unmatched: 7. Looked up from germline, CDR1 is SGHRS and CDR2 is YFSETQ.

This sequence joins TRBV11-3 and TRBJ1-4; 8 nucleotides agree with TRBD1. This CDR3 region has 15 residues. V trimming: 3 bases; J trimming: 8 bases; junction bases outside the gene matches: 8. CDR1 and CDR2 (germline): SGHNT, YENEEA. The CDR3 nucleotides read TGTGCCAGCAGCTTTTCAGGGGGCATCATGGAAAAACTGTTTTTT. It codes for CASSFSGGIMEKLFF.

This clone was found a few times. The chain carries TRBV6-5 and TRBJ1-2, with 8 bases matching TRBD1. This CDR3 has 13 amino acids. CDR1 MNHEY and CDR2 SVGAGI come from the germline V gene. J gave up 4 bases and V 7 bases, and 5 bases lay outside the gene matches. As DNA, the CDR3 is TGTGCCAGCACTGGACAGGGTACCTATGGCTACACCTTC. Translating it yields CASTGQGTYGYTF.

The chain has TRBV5-1 and TRBJ1-1, with a weak D call TRBD1 (6 bases). Germline assignment: CDR1 SGHRS and CDR2 YFSETQ. V was trimmed by 0 bases and J by 9 bases, leaving 15 bases between them. The CDR3 covers 14 residues. The CDR3 spells CASSLDTGQDKAFF. CDR3 bases: TGCGCCAGCAGCTTGGACACAGGGCAGGACAAAGCTTTCTTT.

The chain has TRBV29-1 and TRBJ2-1; TRBD2 matches 10 bases. Trimming removed 5 bases from V and 9 bases from J; junction bases left unmatched: 7. Germline V CDR1 and CDR2: SQVTM, ANQGSEA. The CDR3 is made up of 13 amino acids. CDR3 nucleotide sequence: TGCAGCGTTAAGGCTAGCGGGAGAGGTGAGCAGTTCTTC. Translated, it gives CSVKASGRGEQFF.

The chain uses TRBV7-2 and TRBJ2-3, with 13 nucleotides matching TRBD2. Trimming removed 4 bases from V and 0 bases from J; junction bases left unmatched: 4. Germline CDR1 and CDR2: SGHTA and FQGNSA. The CDR3 spans 17 residues. Here the CDR3 reads CASSSGLAGWSTDTQYF. The CDR3 nucleotides are TGTGCCAGCAGCTCGGGACTAGCGGGATGGAGCACAGATACGCAGTATTTT.